The 4 T cell receptor beta chains below all came from one sample that was sequenced in a study of T cell changes during pregnancy in multiple sclerosis. Clones were read by immunoSEQ multiplex PCR, and TCRdb kept only the in-frame ones, dropping some. The table includes around 40,000 clones, 85% to 95% detected once. Sequences were derived from CD4+ T cells from peripheral blood mononuclear cells, sampled in the third trimester of pregnancy. The source is a female donor with multiple sclerosis, enrolled in a pregnancy study.

The chain uses TRBV5-4 and TRBJ1-1, with 11 nucleotides matching TRBD1. There are 15 residues in the CDR3. V lost 4 bases and J lost 5; bases outside the gene matches: 7. From germline, CDR1 is SGHNT and CDR2 YYREEE (reference sequence). The CDR3 is CASSSTGTGGTEAFF. CDR3 in DNA: TGTGCCAGCAGCAGCACCGGGACAGGGGGGACTGAAGCTTTCTTT.

This chain uses TRBV7-2 with TRBJ2-5, with TRBD2 identical over 11 bases. The CDR3 extends over 16 amino acids. Losses at the gene ends were 1 base for V and 5 bases for J; bases not matched to a gene: 6. Germline loops: CDR1 SGHTA, CDR2 FQGNSA. Here the CDR3 DNA reads TGTGCCAGCAGCTTAGGACTAGCGGGGATCGGGGAGACCCAGTACTTC. Its translation: CASSLGLAGIGETQYF.

The chain joins TRBV27 to TRBJ1-5; 9 bases align to TRBD1. The CDR3 length is 15 residues. Germline CDR1 MNHEY, CDR2 SMNVEV (reference sequence). V trimming: 5 bases; J trimming: 10 bases; junction bases outside the gene matches: 12. This CDR3 is CASSGGQGLSVPQHF. The CDR3 coding sequence is TGTGCCAGCAGTGGCGGACAGGGGCTATCAGTCCCCCAGCATTTT.

V is TRBV12-5 and J is TRBJ2-1, with a tentative D call TRBD1 (5 bases). The V and J ends lost 2 bases and 1 base respectively, with 6 bases between them. CDR3 length: 14 residues. Looked up from germline, CDR1 is LGHNT and CDR2 is FRNRAP. The CDR3 DNA follows: TGTGCTAGTGGTTTGTCAGGGTCCTACAATGAGCAGTTCTTC. This codes for CASGLSGSYNEQFF.